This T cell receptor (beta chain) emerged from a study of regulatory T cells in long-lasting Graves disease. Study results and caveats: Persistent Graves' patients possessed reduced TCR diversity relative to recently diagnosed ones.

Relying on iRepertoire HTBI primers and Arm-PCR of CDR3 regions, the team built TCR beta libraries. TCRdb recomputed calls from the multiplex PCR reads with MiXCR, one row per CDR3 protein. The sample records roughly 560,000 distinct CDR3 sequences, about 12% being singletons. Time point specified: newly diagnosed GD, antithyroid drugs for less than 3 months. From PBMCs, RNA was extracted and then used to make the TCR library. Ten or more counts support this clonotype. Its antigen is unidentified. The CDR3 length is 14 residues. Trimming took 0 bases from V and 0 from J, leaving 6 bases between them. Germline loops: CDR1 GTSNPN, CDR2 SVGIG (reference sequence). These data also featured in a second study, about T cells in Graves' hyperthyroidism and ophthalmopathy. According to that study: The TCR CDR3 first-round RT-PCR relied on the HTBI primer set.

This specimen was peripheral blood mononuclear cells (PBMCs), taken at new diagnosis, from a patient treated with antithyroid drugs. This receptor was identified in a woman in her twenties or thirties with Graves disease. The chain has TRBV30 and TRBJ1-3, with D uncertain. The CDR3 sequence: CAWSVGYSGNTIYF. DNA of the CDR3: TGTGCCTGGAGTGTAGGTTACTCTGGAAACACCATATATTTT.